What follows describes a single T cell receptor (beta chain). What it binds is not known. This specimen comes from a study of graft-versus-host responses after intestinal transplantation. Per the germline V gene, CDR1 is KGHSH and CDR2 is LQKENI. CDR3 length: 17 residues. V dropped 0 bases and J dropped 4 bases, with 18 bases sitting between them. Clones were read by immunoSEQ multiplex PCR, and TCRdb kept only the in-frame ones, dropping some. The data contain under 150,000 clones, roughly nine tenths of them seen just once; the ten biggest clones take up about 0.18%. This sequence joins TRBV18 and TRBJ1-2; D gene unclear. Material: unstimulated CD4+ T cells sorted from spleen or lymph node cells, obtained before intestinal transplant. This clonotype was obtained from a human donor who received an intestinal transplant. In DNA form, the CDR3 reads TGTGCCAGCTCACCACCCGACGGGGTTAAGTCCCTCTATGGCTACACCTTC. This encodes CASSPPDGVKSLYGYTF.